Listed below are T cell receptor beta chains from one sample, sequenced in a study of shared clonotypes between healthy human individuals. Assay: immunoSEQ multiplex PCR; the TCRdb copy retains only in-frame clones and omits some. The sample yields 110,000 or so clones, more than 65% seen once. Sequences were obtained from memory CD8+ T cells sorted from blood. The receptors stem from a woman aged 25 to 45 in good health. CDR3s include the opening cysteine and the closing phenylalanine or tryptophan. The D gene is left open where the match is weak. Only some rows state a clone size, as once, few, many or a class for expanded clones.

d_call | j_call | clone_size | v_call | cdr3_aa
NA | TRBJ1-1 | NA | TRBV27 | CASRKWETEAFF
NA | TRBJ1-2 | once | TRBV7-9 | CASSSVGHLGTAYGYTF
NA | TRBJ2-1 | many | TRBV4-2 | CASSQEASSYNEQFF
NA | TRBJ1-2 | NA | TRBV5-4 | CASSFHLTDPNYGYTF
TRBD2 | TRBJ2-3 | NA | TRBV11-3 | CASSFGTSGSGTDTQYF
TRBD2 | TRBJ2-2 | once | TRBV27 | CASSPHLTSVTNTGELFF
NA | TRBJ1-3 | NA | TRBV2 | CASSGEATIYF
NA | TRBJ1-1 | NA | TRBV18 | CASSPQGFGTEAFF
NA | TRBJ1-1 | few | TRBV6-5 | CASRLQLNTEAFF
TRBD1 | TRBJ2-7 | NA | TRBV7-9 | CASSSPAGTGYEQYF
NA | TRBJ2-2 | NA | TRBV1 | CTSARPGGHHTGELFF
TRBD1 | TRBJ1-1 | NA | TRBV4-1 | CASSQKDRGYTEAFF
NA | TRBJ1-1 | NA | TRBV2 | CASQRNTEAFF
NA | TRBJ2-1 | NA | TRBV10-1 | CASQEIGYSYNEQFF
NA | TRBJ2-7 | NA | TRBV7-2 | CASSFSTWTEQYF
NA | TRBJ1-5 | NA | TRBV5-1 | CASSLGETNQPQHF
NA | TRBJ1-2 | once | TRBV7-2 | CASSLEGGNYGYTF
NA | TRBJ1-1 | many | TRBV29-1 | CSVEDLGGLNTEAFF
TRBD1 | TRBJ2-1 | NA | TRBV7-9 | CASSSPGQANEQFF
TRBD2 | TRBJ2-5 | NA | TRBV11-2 | CASSPSGREETQYF
NA | TRBJ1-5 | NA | TRBV30 | CAWGQDSVNQPQHF